This record covers a single TCR beta chain. Its target antigen remains unknown. No much larger clone is present one base from it, and per-base qualities are unavailable. Patients with a history of autoimmune disease or receiving systemic immunosuppression were excluded from the trial. Peripheral blood for TCR sequencing was drawn from every dose cohort at baseline, at cycle 4 day 1 and at cycle 7 day 1. The samples were drawn from a first-in-human, open-label, multicenter phase I dose-escalation trial of ivuxolimab. Adults with locally advanced or metastatic melanoma, renal cell, hepatocellular, or head and neck squamous cell carcinoma were enrolled in the trial. Before TCR sequencing, CD4+ T cells and CD8+ T cells were sorted from peripheral blood as separate populations. Measured from the cysteine to the phenylalanine, the CDR3 is 13 residues long. Of the read, only the CDR3 DNA is kept; its 39 bases are in frame from base 1. The germline ends are 7 bases apart after V is trimmed by 4 bases and J by 1 base. Taken from the germline V gene, the CDR1 and CDR2 loops are SGHDN and FVKESK.

This sample stems from a study of OX40 agonist ivuxolimab in advanced cancers. As for the study more broadly: Ivuxolimab, which targeted the costimulatory receptor OX40 (CD134), was an agonistic, fully human IgG2 monoclonal antibody. Prior anti-PD-1, anti-PD-L1 or anti-CTLA-4 therapy was permitted, and approximately 40% of dose-escalation patients had received checkpoint inhibitors. The monotherapy dose-escalation portion (N of about 50 patients) of the phase I ivuxolimab trial is reported in the paper. Partial responses occurred in three dose-escalation patients, of whom one had hepatocellular carcinoma and two had cutaneous melanoma. Intravenous ivuxolimab was administered to patients every 2 weeks at six dose levels: 0.01, 0.1, 0.3, 1.5, 3 and 10 mg/kg. The point of sequencing TCRbeta in the periphery was to test whether ivuxolimab changed TCR sequence diversity and drove clonal T-cell expansion. A male proportion of 82.7% and a mean age of roughly 55 years, ranging from 23 to 79, were recorded for the dose-escalation cohort. Of the approximately 50 dose-escalation patients, hepatocellular carcinoma was present in 19, melanoma in roughly 15, renal cell carcinoma in 9 and head and neck cancer in 9. Study-level results and caveats: Low levels of normalized T-cell clonal expansion were also seen in some patients who did not respond. At doses of 0.1 to 3.0 mg/kg, clonal expansion of both CD4+ and CD8+ blood T cells was observed from baseline to week 6. On average, CD8+ T cells showed more expanded clones than CD4+ T cells after ivuxolimab. Which antigens the clonally expanded peripheral T cells were specific for was not determined. In partial responders in the 0.1-3.0 mg/kg groups, normalized peripheral clonal expansion was found to be among the lowest, especially among CD8+ T cells.

Genomic DNA was extracted from sorted cells for sequencing of the TCRbeta CDR3 region. TCRbeta CDR3 regions were sequenced using the immunoSEQ Assay. The table was pulled from immuneACCESS by TCRdb, which kept in-frame rearrangements only. Such tables lose some clones; where checked, under half of the loss comes from unresolved V genes, and the rest has no known cause. The sample has just under 75,000 clones on record, roughly 92% of them singletons. 0.44% of the sample is taken by the ten largest. The clonotype originates from an adult with an advanced solid tumor such as melanoma, head and neck, liver or kidney cancer. Recombination connected TRBV14 to TRBJ1-1; the D gene remains uncertain. The starting material was CD4+ or CD8+ T cells sorted from blood, obtained in a trial of the OX40 agonist ivuxolimab. In nucleotides, the sequence is TGTGCCAGCAGCCCACAGCAGAACACTGAAGCTTTCTTT. Its translation reads: CASSPQQNTEAFF.